These 22 T cell receptor beta chains came from one sample sequenced in a study of blood T cells in healthy people across ages. The authors ran a second PCR of about 6 to 11 cycles using a sample-barcoded 5' primer and a J-beta primer mix. TCRdb itself ran the 5' RACE reads through MiXCR, one entry per CDR3 protein. The data show about 510,000 distinct CDR3 sequences, over 25% seen once. The same data also contributed to another study, on T cells of mothers and their children.

The sample was blood. The receptors stem from a boy between 2 and 15 years old in good health.

This clonotype was picked up a small number of times. The chain uses TRBV5-1 and TRBJ1-1; D not resolved. Germline V gives CDR1 SGHRS, CDR2 YFSETQ. V shed 9 bases and J shed 1 base, with 16 bases lying between them. CDR3 length equals 14 residues. The CDR3, as DNA: TGCGCCAACAAAAAGGACCCCGCGAACACTGAAGCTTTCTTT. Residues: CANKKDPANTEAFF.

This clonotype was counted only a few times. This rearrangement joins TRBV6-2 or TRBV6-3 to TRBJ2-4; 10 nucleotides agree with TRBD1. Germline trimming cut 2 bases from V and 8 bases from J; bases unmatched to any gene: 6. The CDR3 loop spans 15 amino acids. Germline V gives CDR1 MNHEY, CDR2 SVGEGT. The CDR3 loop reads CASSYPTGGMDIQYF. The CDR3 region has the DNA TGTGCCAGCAGTTACCCGACAGGGGGCATGGACATTCAGTACTTC.

The chain links TRBV18 to TRBJ2-7, with D perhaps TRBD1 (5 bases). V was cut by 3 bases and J by 7 bases, with 10 bases left in between. The CDR3 contains 12 residues. Germline V gives CDR1 KGHSH, CDR2 LQKENI. CDR3 DNA sequence: TGTGCCAGCTCACCCACACAGGATGAGCAGTACTTC. Protein sequence: CASSPTQDEQYF.

This clonotype was recorded a few times. J is TRBJ2-4 and V is TRBV27; possibly TRBD1 for D (6 bases). The CDR3 extends over 19 amino acids. V was pared by 2 bases and J by 0 bases, with 20 bases between. The germline V gene encodes CDR1 MNHEY and CDR2 SMNVEV (reference sequence). CDR3 nucleotides: TGTGCCAGCAGTTTACCACAGGGTACCGGATTACTAGCCAAAAACATTCAGTACTTC. This codes for CASSLPQGTGLLAKNIQYF.

A few counts support this clonotype. The rearrangement uses TRBV10-3 and TRBJ2-5, with 9 bases identical to TRBD2. With the DNA end fitting TRBJ2-1 better, the J assignment may be wrong. Germline assignment: CDR1 ENHRY and CDR2 SYGVKD. The CDR3 spans 15 residues. CDR3 DNA sequence: TGTGCCATCAGTGAGTCCGCGGGAGGGTTGCATGAGCAGTTCTTC. This gives the protein CAISESAGGLHEQFF.

The gene calls are TRBV6-2 or TRBV6-3 and TRBJ1-2, with 9 positions matching TRBD1. V lost 5 bases, J lost 8 bases, and 3 bases stayed unmatched. Germline V gives CDR1 MNHEY, CDR2 SVGEGT. The CDR3 has 12 residues. The CDR3 bases are TGTGCCAGCAGTGACAGGGGGAACGGCTACACCTTC. This sequence encodes CASSDRGNGYTF.

In the case of this clonotype: Sequence at one end of the junction differs from germline and may be a read error. The rearrangement links TRBV27 to TRBJ2-5; 9 bases map to TRBD2. The germline V gene encodes CDR1 MNHEY and CDR2 SMNVEV (reference sequence). CDR3 length: 11 residues. CDR3 DNA sequence: TGTGCCAGCGGTGACGGGACTAGCACCTTCTTC. Protein: CASGDGTSTFF.

Only a few counts were recorded for this clonotype. J is TRBJ2-1 and V is TRBV4-3; D is undetermined. Trimming cost V 0 bases and J 4 bases, with 13 bases left between them. The CDR3 runs to 16 residues. Germline values: CDR1 LGHNA, CDR2 YSLEER. The CDR3 region is CASSQDRAQVYNEQFF. The CDR3 DNA reads as TGCGCCAGCAGCCAAGATCGGGCCCAGGTTTACAATGAGCAGTTCTTC.

J is TRBJ2-5 and V is TRBV5-1, with 9 bases lining up with TRBD2. The DNA end is a closer match to TRBJ2-1, so the J assignment may be wrong. The germline V gene has CDR1 SGHRS and CDR2 YFSETQ. CDR3 length: 15 amino acids. This CDR3 reads CASSLSGRLPNEQFF. The CDR3, as DNA: TGCGCCAGCAGCCTAAGCGGGAGGCTCCCCAATGAGCAGTTCTTC.

This clonotype was observed a few times. CDR3 sequence: CASSPPPGPDTIYF. The CDR3 region has the DNA TGTGCCAGCAGCCCGCCCCCAGGGCCGGACACCATATATTTT. The rearrangement joins TRBV7-8 to TRBJ1-3, with D perhaps matching TRBD1 (5 bases). CDR1 is SGHVS and CDR2 is FQNEAQ in the germline V gene. V was cut by 5 bases and J by 8 bases, with 16 bases left in between. The CDR3 has 14 amino acids.

The chain couples TRBV6-5 to TRBJ2-1; D is unclear. This CDR3 has 16 amino acids. V was pared by 0 bases and J by 3 bases, with 12 bases between. The germline V gene encodes CDR1 MNHEY and CDR2 SVGAGI. The CDR3 spells CASSYSTRPHYNEQFF. Here the CDR3 DNA reads TGTGCCAGCAGTTACTCGACGCGCCCGCACTACAATGAGCAGTTCTTC.

This clonotype has only a few counts. The chain has TRBV12-3 or TRBV12-4 and TRBJ1-4; 10 bases are a match to TRBD1. There are 14 residues in the CDR3. Germline trimming cut 7 bases from V and 7 bases from J; bases unmatched to any gene: 6. CDR3 in amino acids: CASKTGTGVEKLFF. In DNA, the CDR3 is TGTGCCAGCAAGACCGGGACAGGGGTTGAAAAACTGTTTTTT.

This clonotype was counted a few times. V is TRBV7-2 and J is TRBJ1-5; tentative D call: TRBD1 (6 bases). Germline loops: CDR1 SGHTA, CDR2 FQGNSA. The V end lost 2 bases, the J end lost 4 bases, and 12 bases lay between the germline ends. This CDR3 comprises 15 residues. DNA for the CDR3: TGTGCCAGCAGCTTAATGTGGGGGGCAAATCAGCCCCAGCATTTT. Amino acids: CASSLMWGANQPQHF.

This clonotype has only a few counts. The chain is built from TRBV13 and TRBJ2-7; 9 nucleotides line up with TRBD2. Germline CDR1 reads PRHDT; CDR2 reads FYEKMQ (reference sequence). After removal of 4 bases from V and 4 bases from J, the junction contained 8 bases not matched to a gene. The CDR3 sequence is 15 residues long. CDR3 protein: CASSSLAGPKYEQYF. The CDR3 region has the DNA TGTGCCAGCAGCTCCCTAGCGGGACCCAAATACGAGCAGTACTTC.

This clonotype was counted between two and nine times. CDR3 residues: CASSEVDRGYVDEQYF. In DNA form, the CDR3 reads TGTGCCAGCAGTGAAGTCGACAGGGGCTACGTGGACGAGCAGTACTTC. V is TRBV6-1 and J is TRBJ2-7; TRBD1 aligns across 8 bases. Unmatched junction bases numbered 10, after V lost 1 base and J lost 5 bases. There are 16 residues in the CDR3. The germline gives CDR1 MNHNS, CDR2 SASEGT.

The V and J genes are TRBV4-3 and TRBJ1-2; D perhaps matches TRBD1 (5 bases). CDR1 is LGHNA, CDR2 YSLEER, per germline. The CDR3 has 14 amino acids. V was cut by 2 bases and J by 4 bases, with 11 bases left in between. CDR3 coding DNA: TGCGCCAGCAGCCAACTTGGGACGGTCTATGGCTACACCTTC. Translation gives CASSQLGTVYGYTF.

This chain joins TRBV12-5 and TRBJ2-5; D is possibly TRBD2 (6 bases). Per germline, CDR1 LGHNT and CDR2 FRNRAP. The CDR3 has 13 amino acids. Trimming shortened V by 0 bases and J by 7 bases, and 9 bases separated the two germline ends. CDR3 region: CASGLVPEGTQYF. In nucleotides, the CDR3 is TGTGCTAGTGGTTTGGTTCCGGAGGGGACCCAGTACTTC.

The V and J genes are TRBV3-1 and TRBJ1-1; D uncertain. Between the trimmed V and J ends, which lost 1 base and 5 bases, there was a span of 14 bases. From germline, CDR1 is LGHDT and CDR2 YNNKEL (reference sequence). This CDR3 has 15 amino acids. CDR3 in DNA: TGTGCCAGCAGCCAAGTGTTCGTACTGTGGACTGAAGCTTTCTTT. Translated: CASSQVFVLWTEAFF. Full variable domain (remainder filled in from reference TRBV3-1 and TRBJ1-1): DTAVSQTPKYLVTQMGNDKSIKCEQNLGHDTMYWYKQDSKKFLKIMFSYNNKELIINETVPNRFSPKSPDKAHLNLHINSLELGDSAVYFCASSQVFVLWTEAFFGQGTRLTVV.

The gene calls are TRBV14 and TRBJ2-7, with no clear D. Germline loops: CDR1 SGHDN, CDR2 FVKESK. The CDR3 length is 13 residues. With 8 bases removed from V and 5 bases from J, the gap between germline ends came to 16 bases. This CDR3 is CASASWDLNEQYF. The CDR3 nucleotides read TGTGCCAGCGCCTCTTGGGATCTAAACGAGCAGTACTTC.

The V and J genes are TRBV29-1 and TRBJ2-5, with D possibly being TRBD1 or TRBD2 (5 bases each). The CDR3 spans 13 residues. Germline loops: CDR1 SQVTM, CDR2 ANQGSEA. The V end was cut by 0 bases, the J end by 7 bases, with 12 bases between. The CDR3 protein is CSVEDPVRGTQYF. DNA for the CDR3: TGCAGCGTTGAAGACCCCGTGAGGGGGACCCAGTACTTC. The full variable domain, in which reference TRBV29-1 and TRBJ2-5 provide the parts outside the CDR3, is SAVISQKPSRDICQRGTSLTIQCQVDSQVTMMFWYRQQPGQSLTLIATANQGSEATYESGFVIDKFPISRPNLTFSTLTVSNMSPEDSSIYLCSVEDPVRGTQYFGPGTRLLVL.

The chain uses TRBV29-1 and TRBJ1-2, with a tentative D call TRBD1 (5 bases). Trimming removed 6 bases from V and 3 bases from J, with 14 bases in between. Germline assignment: CDR1 SQVTM and CDR2 ANQGSEA. This CDR3 comprises 13 residues. The CDR3: CSVGDYEDYGYTF. DNA for the CDR3: TGCAGCGTGGGGGACTACGAGGACTATGGCTACACCTTC. Supplemented by reference TRBV29-1 and TRBJ1-2, the full variable domain reads SAVISQKPSRDICQRGTSLTIQCQVDSQVTMMFWYRQQPGQSLTLIATANQGSEATYESGFVIDKFPISRPNLTFSTLTVSNMSPEDSSIYLCSVGDYEDYGYTFGSGTRLTVV.

This clonotype has a handful of counts. The DNA for the CDR3 is TGTGCCAGCAGTCAAGGGGGCTCCGGAAGGTTGTACGAGCAGTACTTC. This encodes CASSQGGSGRLYEQYF. The chain employs TRBV6-1 and TRBJ2-7, with 7 bases fitting TRBD1. Per the germline V gene, CDR1 is MNHNS and CDR2 is SASEGT. The CDR3 consists of 16 residues. After removal of 5 bases from V and 4 bases from J, the junction contained 14 bases not matched to a gene.